These T cell receptor beta chains were read from a single sample in a study of CD8 T cells in Susac syndrome. TCRdb analysed the immunoSEQ multiplex PCR reads with MiXCR anew, one entry per CDR3 protein. The data contain some 60,000 distinct CDR3 sequences, around nine tenths of them singletons. The sample was CD8+ T cells from PBMCs. These TCRs come from a human donor in good health. Each CDR3 is given with its conserved first and last residue. D genes are given only for firm matches. Only some rows state a clone size, as once, few, many or a class for expanded clones.

V gene	CDR3 length	J gene	clone size	D gene	CDR3 protein	CDR3 DNA
TRBV5-4	14	TRBJ2-1	.	.	CASSLRDREDEQFF	TGTGCCAGCAGCTTACGTGACAGGGAGGATGAGCAGTTCTTC
TRBV6-2/TRBV6-3	14	TRBJ2-2	.	TRBD1	CASSDRGNTGELFF	TGTGCCAGCAGCGACAGGGGGAACACCGGGGAGCTGTTTTTT
TRBV5-1	19	TRBJ2-3	.	TRBD2	CASSWTSGGDFKPTDTQYF	TGCGCCAGCAGCTGGACTAGCGGGGGGGATTTTAAGCCCACAGATACGCAGTATTTT
TRBV12-3/TRBV12-4	12	TRBJ1-5	few	.	CASSQGGQPQHF	TGTGCCAGCAGCCAAGGGGGTCAGCCCCAGCATTTT
TRBV27	13	TRBJ2-1	.	TRBD2	CASSWSGGGEQFF	TGTGCCAGCAGTTGGAGCGGGGGGGGTGAGCAGTTCTTC
TRBV4-1	14	TRBJ2-2	.	.	CASSQDQGEGELFF	TGCGCCAGCAGCCAAGATCAAGGGGAGGGGGAGCTGTTTTTT
TRBV25-1	14	TRBJ2-1	.	.	CASSEQGTYNEQFF	TGTGCCAGCAGTGAACAGGGTACCTACAATGAGCAGTTCTTC
TRBV20-1	13	TRBJ2-7	.	.	CSAREVGSYEQYF	TGCAGTGCTAGAGAAGTGGGTTCCTACGAGCAGTACTTC
TRBV3-1	16	TRBJ2-5	.	TRBD1	CASSHQDLDRGETQYF	TGTGCCAGCAGCCACCAAGACCTTGACAGGGGAGAGACCCAGTACTTC
TRBV7-9	14	TRBJ1-2	.	TRBD1	CASSFAGTDYGYTF	TGTGCCAGCAGCTTCGCCGGGACAGACTATGGCTACACCTTC
TRBV5-1	18	TRBJ1-6	.	.	CASSLPPGQSSYNSPLHF	TGCGCCAGCAGCTTACCGCCGGGACAAAGCTCCTATAATTCACCCCTCCACTTT
TRBV6-2/TRBV6-3	15	TRBJ2-1	.	.	CASSSRSGSYNERFF	TGTGCCAGCAGTTCCCGTAGCGGCTCCTACAATGAGCGGTTCTTC
TRBV9	14	TRBJ2-4	.	TRBD1	CASSAQGAGGVQYF	TGTGCCAGCAGCGCCCAGGGGGCGGGCGGTGTTCAGTACTTC
TRBV6-5	17	TRBJ2-2	.	TRBD2	CASSYSERGALTGELFF	TGTGCCAGCAGTTACTCCGAGCGGGGGGCGTTGACCGGGGAGCTGTTTTTT